These 30 T cell receptor beta chains were sequenced from one sample in a study of blood T cells in healthy people across ages. Combining a sample-barcoded 5' primer with a J-beta primer mix, a second PCR ran for roughly 7 to 11 cycles. From the 5' RACE reads, TCRdb called clonotypes with MiXCR, one entry per CDR3 protein. The repertoire holds 450,000 to 650,000 distinct CDR3 sequences, with 24% as singletons. This sample also appeared in a second study, on T cells of mothers and their children.

Sequenced material: blood. Source of these receptors: a boy between 5 and 17 years old in good health.

This chain joins TRBV7-9 and TRBJ2-1; D not certain. CDR3 length: 14 amino acids. Per germline, CDR1 SEHNR and CDR2 FQNEAQ (reference sequence). The ends were cut back, 2 bases at V and 3 bases at J, with 8 bases in the middle. The CDR3 loop reads CASSLSTGYNEQFF. The CDR3 coding sequence is TGTGCCAGCAGCTTAAGTACTGGCTACAATGAGCAGTTCTTC.

A few counts support this clonotype. This sequence joins TRBV20-1 and TRBJ2-5, with 9 bases identical to TRBD2. The J call may be faulty, since TRBJ2-1 better matches the DNA end. Germline V lookup: CDR1 DFQATT, CDR2 SNEGSKA (reference sequence). The CDR3 spans 14 residues. In nucleotides, the CDR3 is TGCAGTGCTAGCTCCGCTAGCGGGAACAATGAGCAGTTCTTC. Translating it yields CSASSASGNNEQFF.

This sequence joins TRBV12-3 or TRBV12-4 and TRBJ1-5; tentatively, D is TRBD1 (6 bases). The V end lost 2 bases, the J end lost 2 bases, and 16 bases lay between the germline ends. This CDR3 spans 17 amino acids. The CDR3 DNA reads TGTGCCAGCAGTTTATCTAATGGGGGGCAGGGCAATCAGCCCCAGCATTTT. Translated: CASSLSNGGQGNQPQHF.

As concerns this clonotype: A junction boundary mismatches the germline segment, possibly from a read error. This chain uses TRBV19 with TRBJ2-5; D may match TRBD1 or TRBD2 (6 bases each). Germline V gives CDR1 LNHDA, CDR2 SQIVND (reference sequence). The CDR3 totals 15 residues. The CDR3 nucleotides read TGTGGCAGTGGCGTAGGGGGGAGCGCTCAAGAGACCCAGTACTTC. Translated, it gives CGSGVGGSAQETQYF.

This clonotype was counted between two and nine times. The genes are TRBV7-9 and TRBJ2-2, with 8 bases lining up with TRBD1. CDR1 SEHNR and CDR2 FQNEAQ come from the germline V gene (reference sequence). V gave up 11 bases and J gave up 6 bases; unmatched junction bases: 8. The CDR3 covers 13 residues. CDR3: CAGTQGASGELFF. The CDR3 DNA sequence: TGTGCCGGGACTCAGGGGGCGTCCGGGGAGCTGTTTTTT.

Only a few counts were recorded for this clonotype. The chain employs TRBV5-5 and TRBJ1-1, with unresolved D. CDR3 length: 14 residues. Per the germline V gene, CDR1 is SGHKS and CDR2 is YYEKEE (reference sequence). Trimming took 2 bases from V and 5 from J, leaving 13 bases between them. In DNA, the CDR3 is TGTGCCAGCAGCTTTGAACCGAGGGATACTGAAGCTTTCTTT. The encoded protein is CASSFEPRDTEAFF.

This sequence joins TRBV27 and TRBJ2-5; TRBD2 might be the D (6 bases). The J call may be in error: the DNA end matches TRBJ2-1 better. The CDR3 spans 15 residues. Per the germline V gene, CDR1 is MNHEY and CDR2 is SMNVEV (reference sequence). The CDR3 sequence: CASRIKRAAYNEQFF. In DNA form, the CDR3 reads TGTGCCAGCAGGATAAAGCGGGCGGCATACAATGAGCAGTTCTTC.

This clonotype appeared a few times. This rearrangement joins TRBV20-1 to TRBJ1-2; tentatively, D is TRBD1 (5 bases). The CDR3 contains 17 residues. The V end lost 3 bases, the J end lost 0 bases, and 20 bases lay between the germline ends. Germline V lookup: CDR1 DFQATT, CDR2 SNEGSKA (reference sequence). CDR3 nucleotide sequence: TGCAGTGCTAGCCCGAGGACATATAGCCAGTCTAACTATGGCTACACCTTC. It encodes CSASPRTYSQSNYGYTF.

This clonotype has just a few counts. The chain joins TRBV7-9 to TRBJ2-3; D could derive from TRBD1 or TRBD2 (5 bases each). The germline V and J ends were trimmed by 5 bases and 6 bases, with 18 bases remaining between them. From germline, CDR1 is SEHNR and CDR2 FQNEAQ (reference sequence). This CDR3 has 15 residues. The DNA of the CDR3 is TGTGCCAGCAGCATATCAGGGACCACCTCCGATACGCAGTATTTT. Protein sequence: CASSISGTTSDTQYF.

There are a few counts of this clonotype. V is TRBV6-2 or TRBV6-3 and J is TRBJ2-1, with a tentative D call TRBD1 (5 bases). Deletions cut 7 bases from V and 4 bases from J, with 11 bases between. The V gene's germline CDR1 is MNHEY and CDR2 SVGEGT. This CDR3 region has 13 residues. The CDR3 nucleotides are TGTGCCAGCACCCAAGGGGATTACAATGAGCAGTTCTTC. It specifies CASTQGDYNEQFF.

V and J are TRBV28 and TRBJ2-1; 9 bases align to TRBD1. Losses at the gene ends were 5 bases for V and 3 bases for J; bases not matched to a gene: 11. The CDR3 is 17 residues long. Germline CDR1 is MDHEN and CDR2 is SYDVKM. The CDR3 sequence is CASSGTRGTGFYNEQFF. The CDR3 DNA follows: TGTGCCAGCAGTGGTACTCGGGGGACAGGGTTCTACAATGAGCAGTTCTTC.

This chain uses TRBV20-1 with TRBJ2-7; 9 bases match TRBD1. Germline values: CDR1 DFQATT, CDR2 SNEGSKA (reference sequence). V was clipped by 7 bases and J by 5 bases; unmatched bases: 12. This CDR3 is built from 14 residues. CDR3 coding DNA: TGCAGTGGGCTCGAGGGACAGGGTGTTGACGAGCAGTACTTC. Translated, it gives CSGLEGQGVDEQYF.

This clonotype was seen more than once but under ten times. The rearrangement links TRBV11-3 to TRBJ2-1, with 12 nucleotides matching TRBD1. The V and J ends lost 2 bases and 7 bases, in that order; junction bases with no gene match: 6. CDR1 is SGHNT, CDR2 YENEEA, per germline. The CDR3 consists of 16 residues. The CDR3 DNA reads as TGTGCCAGCAGCTTATTGGGACAGGGGGCCAGGAATGAGCAGTTCTTC. The encoded protein is CASSLLGQGARNEQFF.

V and J are TRBV7-2 and TRBJ1-2; weak D call: TRBD1 (5 bases). Deletions cut 3 bases from V and 8 bases from J, with 16 bases between. Germline CDR1 is SGHTA and CDR2 is FQGNSA. This CDR3 is 14 amino acids long. The CDR3 protein is CASSFQAGGNGYTF. The CDR3 nucleotides read TGTGCCAGCAGCTTCCAGGCCGGGGGTAACGGCTACACCTTC.

The rearrangement uses TRBV4-3 and TRBJ2-1; a weak D match, TRBD1 (6 bases). Trimming pared 0 bases from V and 5 bases from J, leaving 11 bases between. CDR1 LGHNA and CDR2 YSLEER come from the germline V gene. The CDR3 has 15 amino acids. This CDR3 is CASSQDRGGNNEQFF. The CDR3 DNA reads as TGCGCCAGCAGCCAAGATCGAGGGGGTAACAATGAGCAGTTCTTC.

V and J are TRBV7-2 and TRBJ1-2; D perhaps matches TRBD1 (6 bases). Germline V gene sequence: CDR1 SGHTA, CDR2 FQGNSA. The ends were cut back, 7 bases at V and 8 bases at J, with 17 bases in the middle. The CDR3 sequence is 13 residues long. The CDR3 here is CASTDSGAWGYTF. Written as DNA, the CDR3 is TGTGCCAGCACCGACTCGGGGGCTTGGGGCTACACCTTC.

The chain links TRBV7-9 to TRBJ2-7, with D possibly matching TRBD2 (6 bases). Per germline, CDR1 SEHNR and CDR2 FQNEAQ (reference sequence). The CDR3 consists of 15 residues. Trimming removed 4 bases at V and 5 bases at J, with 18 bases between. The CDR3 nucleotides are TGTGCCAGCAGCTCGGGAGCGGAGGCCTTGAACGAGCAGTACTTC. Its translation is CASSSGAEALNEQYF.

This chain links TRBV5-4 with TRBJ2-1; D remains unclear. CDR3 length: 13 residues. From germline, CDR1 is SGHNT and CDR2 YYREEE (reference sequence). V was cut by 0 bases and J by 6 bases, with 7 bases left in between. The CDR3 spells CASSLGPSNEQFF. The DNA of the CDR3 is TGTGCCAGCAGCTTGGGCCCCTCCAATGAGCAGTTCTTC.

This clonotype was seen only a few times. The chain recombines TRBV11-2 with TRBJ2-5; D is unresolved. The J call is in doubt because the DNA end fits TRBJ2-7 better. The CDR3 consists of 12 residues. The germline CDR1 and CDR2 sequences are SGHAT and FQNNGV. CDR3 amino acids: CASSLDGHEQYF. For the CDR3, the DNA is TGTGCCAGCAGCTTAGATGGACACGAGCAGTACTTC.

For the CDR3, the DNA is TGTGCCAGCTCCCTAGCGCGCGGGGGAGTCAATGAGCAGTTCTTC. Its translation is CASSLARGGVNEQFF. This chain uses TRBV18 with TRBJ2-1; 7 positions match TRBD2. This CDR3 comprises 15 residues. With V trimmed by 6 bases and J by 6 bases, 11 bases remained unmatched. The V gene's germline CDR1 is KGHSH and CDR2 LQKENI.

This chain uses TRBV10-3 with TRBJ1-1, with 7 bases identical to TRBD1. The CDR3 sequence is 15 residues long. After removal of 3 bases from V and 1 base from J, the junction contained 5 bases not matched to a gene. The germline gives CDR1 ENHRY, CDR2 SYGVKD. Here the CDR3 reads CAISDQTGRNTEAFF. The CDR3 DNA reads as TGTGCCATCAGTGATCAGACAGGGCGGAACACTGAAGCTTTCTTT.

This rearrangement joins TRBV27 to TRBJ2-7; D unresolved. Germline CDR1 and CDR2: MNHEY and SMNVEV (reference sequence). The CDR3 runs 15 residues. V dropped 3 bases and J dropped 2 bases, with 14 bases sitting between them. CDR3 bases: TGTGCCAGCAGTTTGGGGAAGGTCGGCCCCTACGAGCAGTACTTC. This codes for CASSLGKVGPYEQYF.

J is TRBJ2-1 and V is TRBV9; the match to TRBD2 covers 11 bases. This CDR3 is built from 17 residues. CDR1 and CDR2 from the germline V gene are SGDLS and YYNGEE. V was clipped by 0 bases and J by 4 bases; unmatched bases: 6. CDR3 sequence: CASSVEGVAGGYNEQFF. CDR3 nucleotide sequence: TGTGCCAGCAGCGTAGAGGGGGTAGCGGGAGGGTACAATGAGCAGTTCTTC.

This chain uses TRBV12-5 with TRBJ1-2; D is undetermined. Trimming pared 2 bases from V and 4 bases from J, leaving 14 bases between. This CDR3 spans 15 amino acids. Germline CDR1 LGHNT, CDR2 FRNRAP. DNA of the CDR3: TGTGCTAGTGGTTTGTCAAACACCAGCCTCTATGGCTACACCTTC. Its protein is CASGLSNTSLYGYTF.

At least ten counts were recorded for this clonotype. J is TRBJ2-7 and V is TRBV6-2 or TRBV6-3, with D tentatively TRBD1 or TRBD2 (5 bases each). The germline V gene encodes CDR1 MNHEY and CDR2 SVGEGT. The CDR3 covers 13 residues. V was trimmed by 7 bases and J by 9 bases, leaving 19 bases between them. CDR3 residues: CASTDSDTAGQYF. For the CDR3, the DNA is TGTGCCAGCACTGACTCGGACACGGCGGGGCAGTACTTC.

The V and J genes are TRBV9 and TRBJ2-7; 8 nucleotides agree with TRBD2. After removal of 0 bases from V and 5 bases from J, the junction contained 4 bases not matched to a gene. This CDR3 is built from 14 residues. From germline, CDR1 is SGDLS and CDR2 YYNGEE. In DNA, the CDR3 is TGTGCCAGCAGCGTAGCGGGAGGGAGTCACGAGCAGTACTTC. As protein: CASSVAGGSHEQYF.

The chain couples TRBV13 to TRBJ2-3; tentatively, D is TRBD2 (6 bases). Germline CDR1 is PRHDT and CDR2 is FYEKMQ (reference sequence). This CDR3 region has 16 residues. The V end lost 4 bases, the J end lost 5 bases, and 19 bases lay between the germline ends. Here the CDR3 reads CASSSTFGRGLDTQYF. In nucleotides, the CDR3 is TGTGCCAGCAGCTCGACGTTCGGGCGGGGTCTAGATACGCAGTATTTT.

In this sample, this clonotype turned up a few times. The chain combines TRBV5-1 with TRBJ2-1; 8 bases agree with TRBD2. Germline loops: CDR1 SGHRS, CDR2 YFSETQ. Germline trimming cut 2 bases from V and 3 bases from J; bases unmatched to any gene: 1. The CDR3 spans 14 residues. In nucleotides, the CDR3 is TGCGCCAGCAGCTTTAGCGGGGACTACAATGAGCAGTTCTTC. Protein: CASSFSGDYNEQFF.

The genes are TRBV28 and TRBJ2-1; D is possibly TRBD2 (6 bases). CDR3 size: 12 residues. The V end lost 4 bases, the J end lost 10 bases, and 11 bases lay between the germline ends. The V gene's germline CDR1 is MDHEN and CDR2 SYDVKM. The CDR3 is CASSSMGLEQFF. As DNA, the CDR3 is TGTGCCAGCAGTTCGATGGGACTCGAGCAGTTCTTC.

This clonotype was seen ten or more times. The chain employs TRBV27 and TRBJ1-5; the D gene is possibly TRBD1 (5 bases). The CDR3 runs to 13 residues. Germline V gives CDR1 MNHEY, CDR2 SMNVEV (reference sequence). V lost 5 bases and J 3 bases, leaving 8 bases between the germline ends. This CDR3 is CASSGTVNQPQHF. CDR3 DNA sequence: TGTGCCAGCAGTGGGACGGTCAATCAGCCCCAGCATTTT.